This entry lists 24 T cell receptor beta chains sequenced from one sample in a study of monozygotic twins with inflammatory bowel disease. TCRdb re-called the 5' RACE reads, yielding one record per CDR3 amino acid sequence without DNA. The listing records some 160,000 distinct CDR3 sequences. Sequenced input: blood. Receptor source: a human donor with ulcerative colitis or Crohn's disease, or a healthy co-twin of an affected twin (not recorded which).

The chain employs TRBV12-3 or TRBV12-4 and TRBJ1-1; TCRdb calls TRBD1, which cannot be checked without DNA. CDR3 length: 13 amino acids. CDR3 protein: CASSPAGATEAFF.

The chain links TRBV2 to TRBJ2-3; TCRdb returns TRBD1, unconfirmable since there is no DNA. In germline, CDR1 is SNHLY, CDR2 FYNNEI. CDR3 size: 15 residues. The CDR3 here is CASSEAGRRGDTQYF.

This chain links TRBV5-5 with TRBJ2-5; no DNA is available, so the TRBD2 call from TCRdb remains unchecked. Per the germline V gene, CDR1 is SGHKS and CDR2 is YYEKEE (reference sequence). The CDR3 has 14 amino acids. The CDR3 sequence: CASSADYSWETQYF.

The rearrangement links TRBV25-1 to TRBJ2-2; TCRdb lists TRBD2, though no DNA is available to test this call. Germline lookup yields CDR1 MGHDK and CDR2 SYGVNS. The length of the CDR3 is 17 residues. The CDR3 reads CASSEYYGPPNTGELFF.

This chain links TRBV5-4 with TRBJ1-4; TCRdb's D call, TRBD1, is unchecked because there is no DNA. Germline lookup yields CDR1 SGHNT and CDR2 YYREEE (reference sequence). The CDR3 is 14 amino acids. CDR3: CASSSGTGVEKLFF.

The V and J genes are TRBV2 and TRBJ1-5. Germline lookup yields CDR1 SNHLY and CDR2 FYNNEI. The CDR3 runs to 14 residues. The CDR3 protein is CASSPKRQGQPQHF.

V is TRBV5-1 and J is TRBJ2-1. Germline V gene lookup returns CDR1 SGHRS and CDR2 YFSETQ. The CDR3 runs to 13 residues. The CDR3 sequence: CASSLALHNEQFF.

Here the CDR3 reads CSARDPGLTNEQFF. The genes are TRBV20-1 and TRBJ2-1. This CDR3 contains 14 residues. The germline gives CDR1 DFQATT, CDR2 SNEGSKA (reference sequence).

The CDR3 spells CSARQGGYNEQFF. V is TRBV29-1 and J is TRBJ2-1; the D call from TCRdb, TRBD1, cannot be confirmed without DNA. The CDR3 length is 13 residues. Per the germline V gene, CDR1 is SQVTM and CDR2 is ANQGSEA.

The chain couples TRBV11-2 to TRBJ2-1; without DNA, the TCRdb call of TRBD1 cannot be checked. Germline V gives CDR1 SGHAT, CDR2 FQNNGV. This CDR3 has 12 amino acids. CDR3 region: CASRQGNNEQFF.

The J gene is TRBJ2-1, the V gene TRBV7-6; the TCRdb D gene call, TRBD1, has no DNA to confirm it. The CDR3 loop spans 15 amino acids. CDR1 is SGHVS, CDR2 FNYEAQ, per germline. The CDR3 protein is CASSLVSGMLGEQFF.

The rearrangement joins TRBV28 to TRBJ1-1. The V gene's germline CDR1 is MDHEN and CDR2 SYDVKM. This CDR3 has 13 amino acids. Here the CDR3 reads CASKSPGNTEAFF.

The genes are TRBV7-3 and TRBJ2-3; TCRdb outputs TRBD2, but without DNA this stays unchecked. Per the germline V gene, CDR1 is SGHTA and CDR2 is FQGTGA. The CDR3 loop spans 16 amino acids. This CDR3 reads CASSYLLARRPDTQYF.

The chain has TRBV6-1 and TRBJ2-1; TCRdb's assignment of TRBD2 cannot be checked, as there is no DNA. Germline CDR1 and CDR2: MNHNS and SASEGT. The CDR3 has 17 amino acids. This CDR3 reads CASSEIGALGRAAQQFF.

The gene calls are TRBV28 and TRBJ2-7; without DNA, the TCRdb call of TRBD1 cannot be checked. The germline gives CDR1 MDHEN, CDR2 SYDVKM. CDR3 length: 13 amino acids. CDR3 amino acids: CASSRRGGDEQYF.

The chain employs TRBV7-2 and TRBJ2-7; the D call of TRBD2 rests on TCRdb alone, since no DNA is present to check it. The CDR3 is 15 residues long. Germline V lookup: CDR1 SGHTA, CDR2 FQGNSA. The CDR3 sequence: CASSFWRGPSYEQYF.

V gene TRBV5-4 combines with J gene TRBJ1-6. The CDR3 has 14 amino acids. CDR1 is SGHNT and CDR2 is YYREEE in the germline V gene (reference sequence). CDR3 in amino acids: CASSLVEESSPLHF.

This chain uses TRBV12-3 or TRBV12-4 with TRBJ2-1; there is no DNA to check the TCRdb D call of TRBD2. This CDR3 region has 16 residues. CDR3 region: CASTNSGGGFYNEQFF.

V is TRBV29-1 and J is TRBJ2-2; TCRdb outputs TRBD1, but without DNA this stays unchecked. Germline lookup yields CDR1 SQVTM and CDR2 ANQGSEA. The CDR3 length is 14 residues. The CDR3 spells CSVGQGLNTGELFF.

The J gene is TRBJ1-3, the V gene TRBV5-1. The CDR3 runs 15 residues. Looked up from germline, CDR1 is SGHRS and CDR2 is YFSETQ. The CDR3 here is CASSLEGTSGNTIYF.

The rearrangement joins TRBV20-1 to TRBJ1-1; as DNA is missing, the TRBD1 call by TCRdb cannot be tested. Per germline, CDR1 DFQATT and CDR2 SNEGSKA (reference sequence). The CDR3 is made up of 15 amino acids. The CDR3 loop reads CSAYTPGGPNTEAFF.

This chain links TRBV5-6 with TRBJ2-1. Germline CDR1 reads SGHDT; CDR2 reads YYEEEE. The CDR3 sequence is 16 residues long. The CDR3 loop reads CASSLWAANLYNEQFF.

The chain joins TRBV7-9 to TRBJ2-5; the D gene TCRdb calls, TRBD1, cannot be checked with no DNA. The CDR3 contains 13 residues. CDR1 and CDR2 from the germline V gene are SEHNR and FQNEAQ (reference sequence). The CDR3 spells CASSSGQGETQYF.

The V and J genes are TRBV19 and TRBJ2-2; TCRdb reports TRBD1, a call that lacks DNA to check it against. The CDR3 is 17 residues long. CDR1 and CDR2 from the germline V gene are LNHDA and SQIVND (reference sequence). The CDR3 sequence: CASSIVGQGEGTGELFF.